This T cell receptor (beta chain) was obtained from a study of T cells after yellow fever vaccination. On the study more broadly: Fractions with few cells were prepared using SMART-Seq v4 Ultra Low Input.

There are 14 residues in the CDR3. CDR1 is MNHEY, CDR2 SVGAGI, per germline. V lost 2 bases and J lost 3; bases outside the gene matches: 1. This clonotype has more than one count but fewer than ten. Its target is not known. In making TCR cDNA, 5'RACE template switching added a universal primer site and UMIs to it. TCRdb independently ran MiXCR on the 5' RACE reads; one entry per CDR3 protein. The repertoire holds a few hundred thousand distinct CDR3 sequences, with almost 4% as singletons. Study-wide results and caveats: Any FACS-sorted repertoire could hold abundant clonotypes that contaminate it from the bulk population. The study found a weaker secondary response that peaked faster, day 5 versus 15.

The sample was PBMCs, taken 5 days after the yellow fever booster vaccination. This receptor was obtained from a man between 18 and 29 years old who received the YFV17D yellow fever vaccine. The J gene is TRBJ2-1, the V gene TRBV6-5; 7 positions match TRBD2. CDR3 loop: CASSYGGDYNEQFF. CDR3 sequence (DNA): TGTGCCAGCAGTTACGGGGGGGACTACAATGAGCAGTTCTTC.